The following is a T cell receptor beta chain sequence with its context. Its target is not known. Trimming stripped 1 base from V and 7 bases from J, with 6 bases between. Germline loops: CDR1 SEHNR, CDR2 FQNEAQ (reference sequence). CDR3 length equals 12 residues. This sample is part of a study of CD8 T cells in ankylosing spondylitis. 5'-RACE, quantitative and with molecular barcodes, yielded the TCR beta libraries. TCRdb analysed the 5' RACE reads with MiXCR anew, one entry per CDR3 protein. The sample includes about 240,000 distinct CDR3 sequences, approximately 10% seen only once; the top ten take 2.6%. Findings of the study overall: Earlier authors reported some of these motif variants in reactive arthritis synovial fluid and blood.

The chain combines TRBV7-9 with TRBJ2-3; D is unclear. The source is a male donor with ankylosing spondylitis or in good health (not recorded which). The source material was blood, either unsorted or a sorted T cell fraction (not recorded which). The CDR3 loop is CASSLGRYTQYF. The CDR3 DNA reads TGTGCCAGCAGCTTAGGGCGGTATACGCAGTATTTT.